This T cell receptor beta chain was recorded in a study of CD8 T cells in Susac syndrome. Random hexamers served to reverse transcribe about 0.5 to 1 ug RNA. TCRdb re-derived calls from the immunoSEQ multiplex PCR reads in MiXCR, one entry per CDR3 protein. The table shows some 260,000 distinct CDR3 sequences, with 70% to 90% occurring only once. The junction had 2 bases not matched to a gene; V was cut back by 4 bases and J by 6 bases. In germline, CDR1 is MNHNS, CDR2 SASEGT. This CDR3 has 14 residues. The sequencing sample was made of CD8+ T cells from PBMCs. The V gene is TRBV6-1, the J gene TRBJ2-7, with 14 bases fitting TRBD2. The receptor's source is a human donor with multiple sclerosis. The CDR3 DNA reads as TGTGCCAGCAGTGGACTAGCGGGAGGGGGCGAGCAGTACTTC. It is translated as CASSGLAGGGEQYF.